A selection of T cell receptor beta chains follows, all from one sample in a study of CD8 T cells in ankylosing spondylitis. TCRdb re-called the 5' RACE reads through MiXCR, storing one row per CDR3 protein. Of 200,000 to 300,000 distinct CDR3 sequences listed, about 9.1% are singletons. The sequencing sample was made of blood, either unsorted or a sorted T cell fraction (not recorded which). These receptors were obtained from a male donor with ankylosing spondylitis or in good health (not recorded which). The conserved cysteine and the conserved F or W are not part of the CDR3 here. The D gene is left open where the match is weak.

j_call v_call d_call cdr3_aa
TRBJ2-6 TRBV7-9 . ASSPSGRLGANVLT
TRBJ1-2 TRBV9 . ASSVEQSPNYGYT
TRBJ2-2 TRBV11-2 . ASVPGTRNTGELF
TRBJ1-2 TRBV5-5 . ASRAGQLYGYT
TRBJ2-3 TRBV7-9 TRBD2 ASSLAGGRDTQY
TRBJ2-7 TRBV29-1 . SAEGGRSDEQY
TRBJ2-7 TRBV6-2/TRBV6-3 TRBD2 ASTWTSGGSYEQY
TRBJ2-2 TRBV7-2 TRBD2 ASSFLTSGRSTGELF
TRBJ2-7 TRBV5-1 . ASSLDEAYEQY
TRBJ2-5 TRBV29-1 . SGGSRQETQY
TRBJ2-7 TRBV12-3/TRBV12-4 . ASNQGKGPYEQY
TRBJ2-7 TRBV7-9 TRBD2 AIAGSSYEQY
TRBJ2-2 TRBV5-5 TRBD1 ASSRTGNTGELF
TRBJ2-2 TRBV6-5 . ASQTRPGELF
TRBJ1-1 TRBV20-1 . SQTIPVNTEAF
TRBJ2-1 TRBV9 . ASSAGRDRRHNEQF
TRBJ2-4 TRBV15 . ATSRARGYIQY
TRBJ2-1 TRBV12-3/TRBV12-4 . ASSDAGHVEQF
TRBJ2-7 TRBV20-1 TRBD1 SARGTGTVEQY
TRBJ2-1 TRBV20-1 . SARSRGFEPSSYNEQF
TRBJ2-2 TRBV27 TRBD1 ASRQWYRDRGYTGELF
TRBJ2-3 TRBV20-1 TRBD2 GSGGREDTQY
TRBJ1-2 TRBV12-3/TRBV12-4 TRBD1 ASSFLLSRDRDYGYT
TRBJ2-4 TRBV27 . ASSLSVRTKNIQY
TRBJ2-5 TRBV5-4 TRBD1 ASSLGTGEETTQY
TRBJ1-1 TRBV20-1 . SATGPTNTEAF
TRBJ1-2 TRBV29-1 . SGQRGNYGYT
TRBJ1-4 TRBV2 . ASRGATNEKLF
TRBJ1-2 TRBV12-3/TRBV12-4 . ASSLPGRMYGYT
TRBJ1-5 TRBV12-3/TRBV12-4 . ASSLGQPQH
TRBJ1-5 TRBV20-1 . SALRTDLNQPQH
TRBJ2-7 TRBV7-2 . ASSLTQRQY
TRBJ1-6 TRBV19 . AEGASPLH
TRBJ2-2 TRBV20-1 . SAERDSRTGELF
TRBJ2-3 TRBV7-2 TRBD2 ASNPKPSGSSTDTQY
TRBJ2-5 TRBV5-6 TRBD1 ASSLPGTGDEQTQY
TRBJ2-1 TRBV20-1 . SARVQTGATGEQF
TRBJ1-6 TRBV7-2 . AIPTRLSSYNSPLH
TRBJ2-7 TRBV12-3/TRBV12-4 . ASSPSGLDEQY
TRBJ1-2 TRBV7-8 TRBD1 ASSVDRGGYT